One and the same sample provided the 19 T cell receptor beta chains below, sequenced in a study of siplizumab effects on memory and regulatory T cells. Some clones are missing from TCRdb's copy, which holds only in-frame ones; the method was immunoSEQ multiplex PCR. Of roughly 100,000 clones listed, around 90% are singletons. Source material: non-Treg CD4+ T cells sorted from blood. The receptors shown here come from a human donor in good health.

The chain couples TRBV18 to TRBJ2-7; D unclear. The CDR3 runs 11 residues. Trimming removed 4 bases from V and 8 bases from J, with 9 bases in between. Germline values: CDR1 KGHSH, CDR2 LQKENI. CDR3 region: CASSRAEQQYF. The DNA for the CDR3 is TGTGCCAGCTCACGGGCAGAGCAGCAGTACTTC. The full variable domain, with the rest looked up from reference TRBV18 and TRBJ2-7, is NAGVMQNPRHLVRRRGQEARLRCSPMKGHSHVYWYRQLPEEGLKFMVYLQKENIIDESGMPKERFSAEFPKEGPSILRIQQVVRGDSAAYFCASSRAEQQYFGPGTRLTVT.

V gene TRBV6-5 combines with J gene TRBJ2-7; TRBD2 is a possible D gene (6 bases). The V and J ends lost 6 bases and 0 bases respectively, with 12 bases between them. The CDR3 extends over 14 amino acids. Germline assignment: CDR1 MNHEY and CDR2 SVGAGI. The CDR3 sequence: CASRRGRSSYEQYF. In nucleotides, the CDR3 is TGTGCCAGCAGACGAGGGAGGAGCTCCTACGAGCAGTACTTC.

The chain combines TRBV5-1 with TRBJ2-2; the D call may be TRBD1 or TRBD2 (5 bases each). The V gene's germline CDR1 is SGHRS and CDR2 YFSETQ. The CDR3 has 14 residues. V was clipped by 1 base and J by 2 bases, with 6 bases between them. The CDR3 bases are TGCGCCAGCAGCTTGCGGGACAACACCGGGGAGCTGTTTTTT. It is translated as CASSLRDNTGELFF.

The chain combines TRBV6-5 with TRBJ1-5, with TRBD1 matching over 8 bases. The V gene end was trimmed by 10 bases and the J gene end by 6 bases; junction bases not matched to a gene: 8. This CDR3 is 13 amino acids long. The V gene's germline CDR1 is MNHEY and CDR2 SVGAGI. The CDR3 reads CATQQGGFQPQHF. In DNA form, the CDR3 reads TGTGCCACCCAACAGGGGGGTTTTCAGCCCCAGCATTTT.

The V gene is TRBV7-2, the J gene TRBJ2-7; D remains unclear. This CDR3 region has 12 residues. Germline-derived CDR1 and CDR2 are SGHTA and FQGNSA. Trimming pared 3 bases from V and 4 bases from J, leaving 7 bases between. This CDR3 reads CASSFFDYEQYF. The CDR3 coding sequence is TGTGCCAGCAGCTTCTTTGATTACGAGCAGTACTTC.

This sequence joins TRBV29-1 and TRBJ1-3; no firm D call. Trimming removed 7 bases from V and 2 bases from J, with 15 bases in between. This CDR3 has 14 residues. Per the germline V gene, CDR1 is SQVTM and CDR2 is ANQGSEA. CDR3 nucleotides: TGCAGCGGTGGAGAGGACGTAGCTGGAAACACCATATATTTT. Its translation: CSGGEDVAGNTIYF.

The chain carries TRBV5-1 and TRBJ1-2, with TRBD1 identical over 8 bases. V lost 4 bases and J lost 4; bases outside the gene matches: 9. Germline V gene lookup returns CDR1 SGHRS and CDR2 YFSETQ. The CDR3 contains 15 residues. For the CDR3, the DNA is TGCGCCAGCAGCCTATCCAGGGGGCTTGCCTATGGCTACACCTTC. Amino acids: CASSLSRGLAYGYTF.

This chain uses TRBV28 with TRBJ2-1, with 9 bases identical to TRBD1. This CDR3 has 17 amino acids. V was clipped by 5 bases and J by 9 bases; unmatched bases: 17. Per germline, CDR1 MDHEN and CDR2 SYDVKM. The CDR3 protein is CASSTPPGTGRFGEQFF. CDR3 in DNA: TGTGCCAGCAGTACTCCCCCGGGGACAGGGAGATTCGGTGAGCAGTTCTTC.

The rearrangement links TRBV2 to TRBJ2-1, with 8 nucleotides matching TRBD1. Trimming cost V 7 bases and J 7 bases; bases outside gene matches: 9. The germline CDR1 and CDR2 sequences are SNHLY and FYNNEI. The CDR3 contains 14 residues. The CDR3 here is CASKSQGAVNEQFF. CDR3 nucleotides: TGTGCCAGCAAGAGCCAGGGGGCAGTGAATGAGCAGTTCTTC.

This clone occurred once. The chain has TRBV5-5 and TRBJ2-7; 7 bases are shared with TRBD1. The CDR3 is 16 amino acids. Germline CDR1 reads SGHKS; CDR2 reads YYEKEE (reference sequence). V was pared by 4 bases and J by 2 bases, with 12 bases of the junction left unmatched. The CDR3 protein is CASSTRPGQSTYEQYF. As DNA, the CDR3 is TGTGCCAGCAGCACGAGGCCGGGACAGTCAACCTACGAGCAGTACTTC. Complete variable domain (other parts from reference TRBV5-5 and TRBJ2-7): DAGVTQSPTHLIKTRGQQVTLRCSPISGHKSVSWYQQVLGQGPQFIFQYYEKEERGRGNFPDRFSARQFPNYSSELNVNALLLGDSALYLCASSTRPGQSTYEQYFGPGTRLTVT.

This chain links TRBV7-6 with TRBJ2-5; 7 nucleotides agree with TRBD1. Trimming removed 1 base from V and 2 bases from J; junction bases left unmatched: 1. The CDR3 extends over 14 amino acids. The V gene's germline CDR1 is SGHVS and CDR2 FNYEAQ. CDR3 residues: CASSLDRGQETQYF. The DNA of the CDR3 is TGTGCCAGCAGCTTAGACAGGGGACAAGAGACCCAGTACTTC.

This chain links TRBV10-3 with TRBJ2-7; D is perhaps TRBD1 (6 bases). Germline CDR1 is ENHRY and CDR2 is SYGVKD. The CDR3 contains 12 residues. V gave up 8 bases and J gave up 3 bases, with 11 bases separating them. CDR3 bases: TGTGCCATCGGTCCAGGGGTCTACGAGCAGTACTTC. Protein product: CAIGPGVYEQYF.

The chain uses TRBV7-2 and TRBJ2-3; 10 positions match TRBD1. The CDR3 is made up of 14 amino acids. The ends lost 3 bases at V and 4 bases at J; junction bases unmatched: 1. CDR1 and CDR2 (germline): SGHTA, FQGNSA. The CDR3 protein is CASSLGQGPDTQYF. CDR3 DNA sequence: TGTGCCAGCAGCTTGGGACAGGGGCCAGATACGCAGTATTTT. Supplemented by reference TRBV7-2 and TRBJ2-3, the full variable domain reads GAGVSQSPSNKVTEKGKDVELRCDPISGHTALYWYRQSLGQGLEFLIYFQGNSAPDKSGLPSDRFSAERTGGSVSTLTIQRTQQEDSAVYLCASSLGQGPDTQYFGPGTRLTVL.

The chain carries TRBV7-9 and TRBJ2-7; D is possibly TRBD1 (6 bases). The CDR3 runs 14 residues. Germline V CDR1 and CDR2: SEHNR, FQNEAQ (reference sequence). V was shortened by 4 bases and J by 5 bases, with 15 bases between the two germline ends. This CDR3 is CASSSNRVGNEQYF. The CDR3 nucleotides read TGTGCCAGCAGCTCAAACAGGGTCGGGAACGAGCAGTACTTC. The full variable domain, completed using reference TRBV7-9 and TRBJ2-7, is DTGVSQNPRHKITKRGQNVTFRCDPISEHNRLYWYRQTLGQGPEFLTYFQNEAQLEKSRLLSDRFSAERPKGSFSTLEIQRTEQGDSAMYLCASSSNRVGNEQYFGPGTRLTVT.

The chain has TRBV19 and TRBJ2-2, with a weak D call TRBD1 (5 bases). This CDR3 comprises 13 residues. Germline CDR1 LNHDA, CDR2 SQIVND (reference sequence). The germline V and J ends were trimmed by 1 base and 8 bases, with 8 bases remaining between them. Here the CDR3 reads CASSIVGVGELFF. The DNA of the CDR3 is TGTGCCAGTAGTATAGTAGGGGTTGGGGAGCTGTTTTTT.

This chain connects TRBV6-6 to TRBJ2-5; D assignment may be TRBD1 or TRBD2 (5 bases each). Trimming took off 5 bases at V and 2 bases at J, with 18 bases between the two ends. This CDR3 contains 16 residues. The germline V gene has CDR1 MNHNY and CDR2 SVGAGI (reference sequence). The CDR3 loop reads CASSPGARSRQETQYF. The CDR3 bases are TGTGCCAGCAGTCCCGGGGCCAGGAGCAGACAAGAGACCCAGTACTTC.

The chain couples TRBV19 to TRBJ2-1; 7 bases map to TRBD2. The V gene's germline CDR1 is LNHDA and CDR2 SQIVND (reference sequence). The CDR3 is made up of 16 amino acids. With V trimmed by 3 bases and J by 5 bases, 10 bases remained unmatched. CDR3 bases: TGTGCCAGTAGTATCGGGTCCGGGAGGCCTCACAATGAGCAGTTCTTC. It codes for CASSIGSGRPHNEQFF. Combining the CDR3 with reference TRBV19 and TRBJ2-1 gives the whole variable domain DGGITQSPKYLFRKEGQNVTLSCEQNLNHDAMYWYRQDPGQGLRLIYYSQIVNDFQKGDIAEGYSVSREKKESFPLTVTSAQKNPTAFYLCASSIGSGRPHNEQFFGPGTRLTVL.

V usage is TRBV29-1 and J usage is TRBJ2-3, with 16 bases fitting TRBD2. Trimming at V came to 7 bases and at J to 1 base, leaving 5 bases not matched to a gene. Germline CDR1 SQVTM, CDR2 ANQGSEA. This CDR3 spans 16 amino acids. CDR3 coding DNA: TGCAGCGCCGGGACTAGCGGGAGGGCCGGCACAGATACGCAGTATTTT. Encoded protein: CSAGTSGRAGTDTQYF.

The chain uses TRBV19 and TRBJ2-5, with 7 bases that match TRBD2. Germline assignment: CDR1 LNHDA and CDR2 SQIVND (reference sequence). The CDR3 is 14 amino acids. J lost 4 bases, V lost 4 bases, and 6 bases had no gene match. For the CDR3, the DNA is TGTGCCAGTAGTAGCGGGAGTCTGCGAGAGACCCAGTACTTC. This gives the protein CASSSGSLRETQYF.